This T cell receptor beta chain was sequenced for a study of CD8 T cells in ankylosing spondylitis. In its sample, this clonotype was seen a few times. Its target is unknown. MiXCR, run by TCRdb on the 5' RACE reads, gives a single entry per CDR3 protein. The sample holds about 35,000 distinct CDR3 sequences, 10% seen once. The V and J ends lost 2 bases and 7 bases respectively, with 12 bases between them. The CDR3 length is 13 residues. CDR1 is MNHEY, CDR2 SVGAGI, per germline. Study-wide results and caveats: In ankylosing spondylitis patients, matched synovial fluid reportedly showed significant enrichment of disease-linked clones.

Sequenced: blood, either unsorted or a sorted T cell fraction (not recorded which). V and J are TRBV6-5 and TRBJ2-7, with D perhaps assigned TRBD1 or TRBD2 (5 bases each). The receptor was derived from a male donor with ankylosing spondylitis or in good health (not recorded which). The CDR3 reads CASSYEGLREQYF. The CDR3 DNA reads as TGTGCCAGCAGTTACGAGGGGTTACGGGAGCAGTACTTC.